This T cell receptor (beta chain) comes out of a study of response to subunit inactivated influenza vaccine. This clonotype was picked up many times. What it recognizes is unknown. TCRdb analysed the RT-PCR reads with MiXCR anew, one entry per CDR3 protein. The table includes around 520,000 distinct CDR3 sequences, approximately 12% detected once. The V gene end was trimmed by 4 bases and the J gene end by 5 bases; junction bases not matched to a gene: 5. Germline V gene sequence: CDR1 SGHRS, CDR2 YFSETQ. The CDR3 has 14 amino acids. Findings and caveats of the study: With each seasonal influenza vaccination, the authors suggested, few new T cells are recruited.

The clonotype originates from a man over 45 who received an inactivated influenza vaccine. The chain has TRBV5-1 and TRBJ2-2; 7 nucleotides match TRBD1. The material was PBMCs from blood, obtained on the day of vaccination. In DNA, the CDR3 is TGCGCCAGCAGCAGGGGGCGAAATACCGGGGAGCTGTTTTTT. This gives the protein CASSRGRNTGELFF.